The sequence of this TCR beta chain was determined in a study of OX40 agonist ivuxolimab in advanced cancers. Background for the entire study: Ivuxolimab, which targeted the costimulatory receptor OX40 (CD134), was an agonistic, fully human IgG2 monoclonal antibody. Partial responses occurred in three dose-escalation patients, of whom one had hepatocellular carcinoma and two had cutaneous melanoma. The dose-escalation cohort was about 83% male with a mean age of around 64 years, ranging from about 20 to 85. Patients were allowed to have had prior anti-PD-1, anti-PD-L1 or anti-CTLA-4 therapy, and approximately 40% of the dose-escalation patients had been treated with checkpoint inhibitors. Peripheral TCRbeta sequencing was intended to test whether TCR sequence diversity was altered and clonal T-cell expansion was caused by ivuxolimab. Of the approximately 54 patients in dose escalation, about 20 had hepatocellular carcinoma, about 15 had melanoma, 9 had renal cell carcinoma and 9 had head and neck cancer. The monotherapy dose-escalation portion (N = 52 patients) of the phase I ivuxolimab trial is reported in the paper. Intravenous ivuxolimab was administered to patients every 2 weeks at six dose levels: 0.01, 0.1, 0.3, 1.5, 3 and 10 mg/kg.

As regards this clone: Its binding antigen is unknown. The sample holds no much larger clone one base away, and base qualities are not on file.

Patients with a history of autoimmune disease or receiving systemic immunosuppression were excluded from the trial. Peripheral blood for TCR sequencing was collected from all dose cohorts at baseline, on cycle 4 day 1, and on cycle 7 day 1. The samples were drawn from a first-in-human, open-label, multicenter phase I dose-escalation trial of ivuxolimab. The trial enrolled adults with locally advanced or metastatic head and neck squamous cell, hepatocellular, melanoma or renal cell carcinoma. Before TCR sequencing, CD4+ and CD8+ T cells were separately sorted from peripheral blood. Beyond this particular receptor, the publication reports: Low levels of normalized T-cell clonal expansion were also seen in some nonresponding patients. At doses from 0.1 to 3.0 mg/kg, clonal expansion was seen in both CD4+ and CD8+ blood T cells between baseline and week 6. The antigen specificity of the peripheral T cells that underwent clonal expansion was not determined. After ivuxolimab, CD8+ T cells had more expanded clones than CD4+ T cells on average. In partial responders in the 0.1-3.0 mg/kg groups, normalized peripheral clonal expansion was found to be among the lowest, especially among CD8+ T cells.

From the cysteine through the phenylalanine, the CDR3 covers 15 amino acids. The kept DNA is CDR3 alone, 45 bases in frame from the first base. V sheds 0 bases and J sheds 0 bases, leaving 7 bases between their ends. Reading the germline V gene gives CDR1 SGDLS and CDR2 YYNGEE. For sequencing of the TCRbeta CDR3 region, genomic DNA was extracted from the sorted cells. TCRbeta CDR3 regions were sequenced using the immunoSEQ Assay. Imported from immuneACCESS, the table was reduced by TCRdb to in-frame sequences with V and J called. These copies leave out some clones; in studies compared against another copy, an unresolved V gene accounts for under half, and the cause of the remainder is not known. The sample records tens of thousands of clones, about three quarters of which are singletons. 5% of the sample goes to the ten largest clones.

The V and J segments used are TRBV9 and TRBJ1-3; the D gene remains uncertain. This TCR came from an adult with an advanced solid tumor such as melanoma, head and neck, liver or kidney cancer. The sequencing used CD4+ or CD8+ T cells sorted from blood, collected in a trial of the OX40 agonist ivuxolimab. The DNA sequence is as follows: TGTGCCAGCAGCGTAGAATATAGCTCTGGAAACACCATATATTTT. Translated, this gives CASSVEYSSGNTIYF.